Below are 30 T cell receptor beta chains sequenced from a single sample in a study of cytomegalovirus exposure and HLA in healthy donors (dated 2017 in TCRdb). The library relied on the immunoSEQ multiplex PCR assay. For the multiplex PCR, a mixture combining 60 forward primers for TCR Vbeta segments and 13 reverse primers for TCR Jbeta segments was used. Imported from immuneACCESS, the table was reduced by TCRdb to in-frame sequences with V and J called. These copies leave out some clones; in studies compared against another copy, an unresolved V gene accounts for under half, and the cause of the remainder is not known. A total of about 180,000 clones appear in this sample, approximately 70% of them only once. The ten largest clones represent 2% to 2.5% of the sample. Input material: PBMCs. The source of these receptors is a human donor in good health.

The V gene is TRBV2, the J gene TRBJ2-3; 15 bases are a match to TRBD2. V lost 5 bases and J lost 1; bases outside the gene matches: 10. This CDR3 has 19 amino acids. Germline V lookup: CDR1 SNHLY, CDR2 FYNNEI. DNA for the CDR3: TGTGCCAGCAGTAAGGGACTAGCGGGGGGCGTCTCAGGCACAGATACGCAGTATTTT. As protein: CASSKGLAGGVSGTDTQYF.

This clone was detected only once. The chain has TRBV6-1 and TRBJ2-7; D call uncertain. This CDR3 is 15 amino acids long. Per the germline V gene, CDR1 is MNHNS and CDR2 is SASEGT. The V end lost 1 base, the J end lost 1 base, and 11 bases lay between the germline ends. The CDR3 spells CASSEVVQISYEQYF. CDR3 DNA: TGTGCCAGCAGTGAAGTGGTACAGATTTCCTACGAGCAGTACTTC.

CDR3 nucleotide sequence: TGTGCCAGCAGTTACTCGGCCACAAGTGATGGCTACACCTTC. This sequence encodes CASSYSATSDGYTF. The V gene is TRBV6-6, the J gene TRBJ1-2, with D hard to call. Germline loops: CDR1 MNHNY, CDR2 SVGAGI (reference sequence). Trimming shortened V by 0 bases and J by 6 bases, and 11 bases separated the two germline ends. The CDR3 contains 14 residues.

The chain combines TRBV5-1 with TRBJ2-2; 9 bases are shared with TRBD2. This CDR3 has 19 residues. After removal of 1 base from V and 3 bases from J, the junction contained 13 bases not matched to a gene. Germline V CDR1 and CDR2: SGHRS, YFSETQ. The CDR3 here is CASSLRIWRGGFDTGELFF. The CDR3 DNA is TGCGCCAGCAGCTTGAGGATCTGGCGGGGGGGCTTTGACACCGGGGAGCTGTTTTTT.

This chain links TRBV4-1 with TRBJ1-2; D remains unclear. V lost 1 base and J 0 bases, leaving 12 bases between the germline ends. CDR1 MGHRA and CDR2 YSYEKL come from the germline V gene. The CDR3 is 16 amino acids. The CDR3 sequence: CASSQVGTQANYGYTF. The CDR3, as DNA: TGCGCCAGCAGCCAAGTGGGCACCCAAGCTAACTATGGCTACACCTTC.

This clone was seen only once. Other DNA sequences in this specimen translate into the identical CDR3. The CDR3 DNA sequence: TGTGCCAGCAGTAGGACTGGATTTTATGGCTACACCTTC. The encoded protein is CASSRTGFYGYTF. The chain has TRBV6-5 and TRBJ1-2; D unresolved. The CDR3 loop spans 13 amino acids. The ends were cut back, 5 bases at V and 5 bases at J, with 12 bases in the middle. Germline CDR1 is MNHEY and CDR2 is SVGAGI.

The V and J genes are TRBV19 and TRBJ1-1, with D perhaps matching TRBD1 (6 bases). From germline, CDR1 is LNHDA and CDR2 SQIVND (reference sequence). The V and J ends lost 5 bases and 3 bases respectively, with 16 bases between them. The CDR3 consists of 15 residues. Here the CDR3 DNA reads TGTGCCAGTAGTCAAGGACAGCTCGTCCACACTGAAGCTTTCTTT. Encoded protein: CASSQGQLVHTEAFF. The variable domain in full, completed from reference TRBV19 and TRBJ1-1, reads DGGITQSPKYLFRKEGQNVTLSCEQNLNHDAMYWYRQDPGQGLRLIYYSQIVNDFQKGDIAEGYSVSREKKESFPLTVTSAQKNPTAFYLCASSQGQLVHTEAFFGQGTRLTVV.

V gene TRBV7-8 combines with J gene TRBJ1-6, with TRBD1 identical over 7 bases. The germline CDR1 and CDR2 sequences are SGHVS and FQNEAQ. J was trimmed by 5 bases and V by 4 bases; bases with no gene match: 2. The CDR3 has 14 residues. As DNA, the CDR3 is TGTGCCAGCAGCTCGACAGGGAATAATTCACCCCTCCACTTT. It encodes CASSSTGNNSPLHF.

The chain employs TRBV5-1 and TRBJ2-5; 8 bases agree with TRBD2. Trimming took 7 bases from V and 5 from J; bases not matched to a gene: 19. CDR3 length equals 17 residues. Per germline, CDR1 SGHRS and CDR2 YFSETQ. Here the CDR3 reads CASATLTGGPNEETQYF. As DNA, the CDR3 is TGCGCCAGCGCGACCCTCACGGGGGGGCCTAACGAGGAGACCCAGTACTTC.

The chain recombines TRBV10-3 with TRBJ1-1; 8 bases line up with TRBD1. CDR3 length: 13 residues. Trimming took 4 bases from V and 4 from J; bases not matched to a gene: 2. The germline V gene has CDR1 ENHRY and CDR2 SYGVKD. CDR3 protein: CAISGTGGTEAFF. CDR3 nucleotide sequence: TGTGCCATCAGTGGTACAGGGGGCACTGAAGCTTTCTTT.

This rearrangement joins TRBV11-2 to TRBJ2-5; TRBD1 matches at 8 bases. The trim removed 4 bases at V and 3 bases at J, leaving 4 bases unmatched. The CDR3 consists of 14 residues. Germline V gene data show CDR1 as SGHAT and CDR2 as FQNNGV. The chain's CDR3 is CASSYGQGKETQYF. The CDR3 region has the DNA TGTGCCAGCAGCTACGGACAGGGAAAAGAGACCCAGTACTTC.

This clone was recorded a few times. The chain combines TRBV4-1 with TRBJ1-6; 7 nucleotides agree with TRBD1. The CDR3 length is 18 residues. With 4 bases clipped from V and 0 bases from J, the junction kept 9 bases outside the gene matches. The germline V gene has CDR1 MGHRA and CDR2 YSYEKL. The CDR3: CASSPKDRTFSYNSPLHF. The CDR3 region has the DNA TGCGCCAGCAGCCCAAAGGACAGGACTTTCTCCTATAATTCACCCCTCCACTTT.

The chain has TRBV4-1 and TRBJ1-2; D may be TRBD1 (5 bases). V was cut by 2 bases and J by 0 bases, with 10 bases left in between. CDR3 length: 15 amino acids. CDR1 and CDR2 from the germline V gene are MGHRA and YSYEKL. CDR3 sequence (DNA): TGCGCCAGCAGCCAACAGGGCCAAGCTAACTATGGCTACACCTTC. This codes for CASSQQGQANYGYTF.

The chain recombines TRBV5-1 with TRBJ2-3; D gene ambiguous. V lost 0 bases, J lost 5 bases, and 16 bases lay in between. The CDR3 is made up of 16 amino acids. CDR1 is SGHRS and CDR2 is YFSETQ in the germline V gene. The CDR3 loop is CASSLVLAESGDTQYF. CDR3 DNA sequence: TGCGCCAGCAGCTTGGTTTTGGCGGAGAGTGGAGATACGCAGTATTTT.

The chain is built from TRBV7-2 and TRBJ1-6, with a tentative D call TRBD1 (6 bases). The CDR3 is made up of 13 amino acids. The germline gives CDR1 SGHTA, CDR2 FQGNSA. V lost 7 bases, J lost 14 bases, and 18 bases lay in between. In DNA, the CDR3 is TGTGCCAGCACCGCACAGGGCTTGGGGGCCCTCCACTTT. It yields the protein CASTAQGLGALHF.

J is TRBJ2-1 and V is TRBV29-1; 10 nucleotides agree with TRBD2. V lost 7 bases, J lost 1 base, and 13 bases stayed unmatched. This CDR3 has 17 amino acids. Looked up from germline, CDR1 is SQVTM and CDR2 is ANQGSEA. The CDR3 DNA reads as TGCAGCGCCACCCTAGCGGGGGCCGGGAGGTCCTACAATGAGCAGTTCTTC. Its translation: CSATLAGAGRSYNEQFF.

CDR3 amino acids: CASSVQGAYNEQFF. As DNA, the CDR3 is TGTGCCAGCAGCGTCCAGGGGGCTTACAATGAGCAGTTCTTC. This rearrangement joins TRBV9 to TRBJ2-1; 8 nucleotides match TRBD1. Germline values: CDR1 SGDLS, CDR2 YYNGEE. This CDR3 region has 14 residues. With V trimmed by 2 bases and J by 4 bases, 2 bases remained unmatched.

For the CDR3, the DNA is TGTGCCAGCAGTGACAGCTCCTATAATTCACCCCTCCACTTT. It encodes CASSDSSYNSPLHF. This sequence joins TRBV25-1 and TRBJ1-6, with D hard to call. This CDR3 region has 14 residues. CDR1 and CDR2 (germline): MGHDK, SYGVNS. Trimming removed 3 bases at V and 0 bases at J, with 3 bases between. The whole variable domain, filled in from reference TRBV25-1 and TRBJ1-6, reads EADIYQTPRYLVIGTGKKITLECSQTMGHDKMYWYQQDPGMELHLIHYSYGVNSTEKGDLSSESTVSRIRTEHFPLTLESARPSHTSQYLCASSDSSYNSPLHFGNGTRLTVT.

This chain links TRBV5-1 with TRBJ1-4; 12 nucleotides match TRBD1. This CDR3 is built from 19 residues. Germline-derived CDR1 and CDR2 are SGHRS and YFSETQ. The ends lost 4 bases at V and 2 bases at J; junction bases unmatched: 12. CDR3 bases: TGCGCCAGCAGCCGGGACCCGGGACAGGGGGCGCCTACTAATGAAAAACTGTTTTTT. It translates to CASSRDPGQGAPTNEKLFF.

The rearrangement uses TRBV27 and TRBJ2-7; TRBD1 agrees at 8 bases. V shed 0 bases, J shed 6 bases, and the junction held 13 bases outside the gene matches. The CDR3 runs to 17 residues. Germline-derived CDR1 and CDR2 are MNHEY and SMNVEV (reference sequence). This chain's CDR3 is CASSLSLDRAVRVEQYF. The CDR3 coding sequence is TGTGCCAGCAGTTTATCGTTGGACAGGGCCGTACGGGTCGAGCAGTACTTC.

The sample holds one count of this clone. The chain employs TRBV5-1 and TRBJ1-2; the D gene is possibly TRBD1 (5 bases). V was clipped by 0 bases and J by 7 bases, with 16 bases between them. The CDR3 has 15 amino acids. From germline, CDR1 is SGHRS and CDR2 YFSETQ. This CDR3 is CASSLALEGPIGYTF. The DNA of the CDR3 is TGCGCCAGCAGCTTGGCCTTGGAGGGGCCTATTGGCTACACCTTC.

This chain uses TRBV4-1 with TRBJ2-7; D is perhaps TRBD2 (5 bases). Germline assignment: CDR1 MGHRA and CDR2 YSYEKL. There are 17 residues in the CDR3. V gave up 3 bases and J gave up 2 bases, with 20 bases separating them. CDR3 sequence (DNA): TGCGCCAGCAGCCAGCCCTTTGGGAGCGGATCCACCTACGAGCAGTACTTC. This translates into CASSQPFGSGSTYEQYF.

In DNA, the CDR3 is TGTGCCAGCAGCCAGTCGGGGGACAGGGGGCTGTACAATGAGCAGTTCTTC. Its translation: CASSQSGDRGLYNEQFF. The chain recombines TRBV9 with TRBJ2-1; 12 positions match TRBD1. Trimming cost V 4 bases and J 4 bases; bases outside gene matches: 9. The CDR3 consists of 17 residues. In germline, CDR1 is SGDLS, CDR2 YYNGEE.

This clone occurred a few times. The J gene is TRBJ2-3, the V gene TRBV5-4, with TRBD2 matching 9 bases. V was clipped by 4 bases and J by 0 bases; unmatched bases: 3. Germline assignment: CDR1 SGHNT and CDR2 YYREEE (reference sequence). This CDR3 comprises 15 residues. The CDR3 DNA follows: TGTGCCAGCAGCCTTCTAGCGGGGAGCACAGATACGCAGTATTTT. Amino acid sequence: CASSLLAGSTDTQYF.

The chain carries TRBV7-2 and TRBJ2-2, with 12 positions matching TRBD1. Looked up from germline, CDR1 is SGHTA and CDR2 is FQGNSA. The CDR3 runs 18 residues. J gave up 5 bases and V 4 bases, and 11 bases lay outside the gene matches. The CDR3 reads CASSSGTGGAGWTGELFF. The DNA for the CDR3 is TGTGCCAGCAGCTCGGGGACAGGGGGCGCCGGGTGGACCGGGGAGCTGTTTTTT.

The chain couples TRBV7-9 to TRBJ1-1; 9 nucleotides align to TRBD1. The CDR3 has 16 amino acids. J gave up 0 bases and V 1 base, and 3 bases lay outside the gene matches. Germline CDR1 is SEHNR and CDR2 is FQNEAQ (reference sequence). The chain's CDR3 is CASSLGTGDLNTEAFF. In DNA form, the CDR3 reads TGTGCCAGCAGCTTAGGGACAGGGGACCTGAACACTGAAGCTTTCTTT.

This clone was counted only a few times. One end of the junction varies from germline; a read error may be responsible. This chain joins TRBV7-7 and TRBJ2-3; perhaps TRBD2 as D (6 bases). CDR3 length: 14 amino acids. Germline CDR1 and CDR2: SSHAT and FNYEAQ (reference sequence). Written as DNA, the CDR3 is TGTGCTAGCAGTCAGGGACTCCTCACAGATACGCAGTATTTT. It yields the protein CASSQGLLTDTQYF.

V and J are TRBV19 and TRBJ2-3; D is ambiguous. Per the germline V gene, CDR1 is LNHDA and CDR2 is SQIVND (reference sequence). Trimming shortened V by 3 bases and J by 0 bases, and 7 bases separated the two germline ends. This CDR3 has 14 amino acids. The CDR3 nucleotides are TGTGCCAGTAGTATGGCACCGAGCACAGATACGCAGTATTTT. Translated, it gives CASSMAPSTDTQYF.

This chain uses TRBV27 with TRBJ1-5, with no clear D. This CDR3 is 13 amino acids long. Germline CDR1 and CDR2: MNHEY and SMNVEV (reference sequence). V lost 0 bases and J lost 7, with 7 bases in between. CDR3 sequence reads: CASSLSARQPQHF. Written as DNA, the CDR3 is TGTGCCAGCAGTTTATCGGCGAGGCAGCCCCAGCATTTT.

This chain joins TRBV14 and TRBJ2-7; D perhaps matches TRBD1 (5 bases). Germline V gene lookup returns CDR1 SGHDN and CDR2 FVKESK. V was pared by 1 base and J by 1 base, with 14 bases between. This CDR3 contains 16 residues. CDR3 nucleotides: TGTGCCAGCAGCCAAGGGGGCAGAACATATTCCTACGAGCAGTACTTC. Translated, it gives CASSQGGRTYSYEQYF.